This is a list of T cell receptor beta chains from one sample in a study of tumor and adjacent non-tumor tissue in lung cancer. TCRdb itself ran the multiplex PCR reads through MiXCR, one entry per CDR3 protein. The sample lists about 98,000 distinct CDR3 sequences; 80% were seen once. Sequenced: distant non-tumor lung tissue. Receptors originate from a man aged 55 to 70 with small cell lung cancer. The CDR3 runs from the conserved cysteine through the conserved F or W. D genes are given only for firm matches. Not all rows give a size; the values are once, few, many and, for expanded clones, a class.

size: few
J: TRBJ1-2
D: TRBD1
V: TRBV5-4
CDR3: CASSSGQGGYGYTF
DNA: TGTGCCAGCAGTTCGGGACAGGGAGGCTATGGCTACACCTTC

size: -
J: TRBJ2-2
D: -
V: TRBV12-3/TRBV12-4
CDR3: CASTPLAYITGELFF
DNA: TGTGCAAGCACTCCGCTAGCGTATATCACCGGGGAGCTGTTTTTT

size: -
J: TRBJ1-6
D: TRBD1
V: TRBV12-3/TRBV12-4
CDR3: CASSPGQGSLLHF
DNA: TGTGCCAGCAGTCCGGGACAGGGTTCACTCCTCCACTTT

size: -
J: TRBJ2-3
D: -
V: TRBV12-3/TRBV12-4
CDR3: CVSRIGDSTDTQYF
DNA: TGTGTCAGCAGAATTGGCGACAGCACAGATACACAGTATTTT

size: -
J: TRBJ2-2
D: -
V: TRBV12-3/TRBV12-4
CDR3: CASSLRQILTNAEELFF
DNA: TGTGCCAGCAGTTTAAGGCAGATCCTTACTAACGCCGAGGAGCTGTTTTTT

size: once
J: TRBJ2-7
D: TRBD2
V: TRBV13
CDR3: CVSSFGGLAGAGEHYF
DNA: TGTGTCAGCAGCTTTGGAGGGCTAGCGGGAGCCGGCGAGCATTACTTC

size: -
J: TRBJ1-5
D: TRBD1
V: TRBV30
CDR3: CAWRDGTGGNQPQHF
DNA: TGTGCCTGGAGGGATGGGACAGGGGGCAATCAGCCCCAGCATTTT

size: -
J: TRBJ2-1
D: -
V: TRBV11-2
CDR3: CASSLEAGFVEQFF
DNA: TGTGCCAGCAGTTTAGAGGCAGGGTTTGTTGAACAGTTCTTC

size: once
J: TRBJ2-7
D: -
V: TRBV12-3/TRBV12-4
CDR3: CTSSLGTSFSYKQYF
DNA: TGTACCAGCAGTTTGGGGACATCCTTCTCCTACAAACAGTACTTC

size: -
J: TRBJ2-5
D: -
V: TRBV12-3/TRBV12-4
CDR3: CVNSLSSGETQYF
DNA: TGTGTCAACAGTTTATCGTCTGGAGAGACCCAGTACTTC

size: -
J: TRBJ2-1
D: -
V: TRBV29-1
CDR3: CRVFETLKRYNEQFF
DNA: TGCAGGGTATTTGAGACCCTAAAGCGATACAATGAGCAGTTCTTC